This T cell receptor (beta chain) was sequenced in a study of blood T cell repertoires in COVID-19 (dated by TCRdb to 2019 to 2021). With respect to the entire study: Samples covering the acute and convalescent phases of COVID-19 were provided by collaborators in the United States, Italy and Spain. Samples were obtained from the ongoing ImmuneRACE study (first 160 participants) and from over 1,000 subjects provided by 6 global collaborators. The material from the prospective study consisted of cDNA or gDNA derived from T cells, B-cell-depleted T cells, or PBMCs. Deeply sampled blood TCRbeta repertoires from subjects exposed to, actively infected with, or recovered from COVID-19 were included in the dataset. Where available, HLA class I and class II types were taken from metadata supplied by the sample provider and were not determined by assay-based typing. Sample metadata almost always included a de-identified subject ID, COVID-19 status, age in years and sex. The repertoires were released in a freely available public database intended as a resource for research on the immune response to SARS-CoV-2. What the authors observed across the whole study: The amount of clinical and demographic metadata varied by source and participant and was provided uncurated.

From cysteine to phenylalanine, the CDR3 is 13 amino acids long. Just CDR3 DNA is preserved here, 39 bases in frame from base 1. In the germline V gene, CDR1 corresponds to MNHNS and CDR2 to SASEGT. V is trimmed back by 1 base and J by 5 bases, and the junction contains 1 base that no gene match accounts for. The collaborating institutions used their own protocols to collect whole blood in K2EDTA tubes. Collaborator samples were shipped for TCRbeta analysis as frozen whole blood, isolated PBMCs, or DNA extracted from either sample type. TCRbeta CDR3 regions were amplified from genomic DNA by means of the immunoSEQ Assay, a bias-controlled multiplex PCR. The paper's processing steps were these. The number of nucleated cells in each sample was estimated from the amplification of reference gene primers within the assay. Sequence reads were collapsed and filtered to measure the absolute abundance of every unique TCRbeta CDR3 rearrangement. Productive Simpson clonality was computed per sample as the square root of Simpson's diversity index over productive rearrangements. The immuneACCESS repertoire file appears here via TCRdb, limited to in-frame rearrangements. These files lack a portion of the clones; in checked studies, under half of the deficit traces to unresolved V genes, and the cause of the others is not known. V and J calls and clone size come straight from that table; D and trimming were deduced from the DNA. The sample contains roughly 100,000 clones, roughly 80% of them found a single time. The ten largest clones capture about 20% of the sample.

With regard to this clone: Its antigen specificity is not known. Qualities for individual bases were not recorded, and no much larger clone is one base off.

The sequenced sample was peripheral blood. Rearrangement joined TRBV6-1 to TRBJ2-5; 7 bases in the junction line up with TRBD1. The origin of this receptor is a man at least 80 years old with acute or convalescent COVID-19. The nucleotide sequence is TGTGCCAGCAGTGAAGTAGGGGGCGAGACCCAGTACTTC. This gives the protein CASSEVGGETQYF.